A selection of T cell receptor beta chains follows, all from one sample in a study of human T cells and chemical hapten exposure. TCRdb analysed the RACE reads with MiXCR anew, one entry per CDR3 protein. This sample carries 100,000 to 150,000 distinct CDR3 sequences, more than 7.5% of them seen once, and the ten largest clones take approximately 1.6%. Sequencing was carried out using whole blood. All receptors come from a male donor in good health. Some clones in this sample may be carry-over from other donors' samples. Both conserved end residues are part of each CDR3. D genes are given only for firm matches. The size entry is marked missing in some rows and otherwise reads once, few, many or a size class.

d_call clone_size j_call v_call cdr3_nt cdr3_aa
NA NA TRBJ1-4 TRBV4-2 TGTGCCAGCAGCTCACAGGTGAACAATGAAAAACTGTTTTTT CASSSQVNNEKLFF
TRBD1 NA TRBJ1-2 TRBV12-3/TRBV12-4 TGTGCCATCGACGGGACAGCGTATGGCTACACCTTC CAIDGTAYGYTF
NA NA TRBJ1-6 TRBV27 TGTGCCAGCAGTTTATCCCAGGGTATGGGTTCACCCCTCCACTTT CASSLSQGMGSPLHF
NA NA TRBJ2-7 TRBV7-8 TGTGCCAGCAGCTTAGTAGCACTAGCTTACGAGCAGTACTTC CASSLVALAYEQYF
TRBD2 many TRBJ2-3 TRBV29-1 TGCAGCGTTGAGGGCACCACTGGGGCGGGGGGGCCAGATACGCAGTATTTT CSVEGTTGAGGPDTQYF
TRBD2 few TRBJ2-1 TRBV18 TGTGCCAGCTCACCAGCCCCTAGCGGGAGGGCCGGTGAGCAGTTCTTC CASSPAPSGRAGEQFF
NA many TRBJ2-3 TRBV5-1 TGCGCCAGCAGCTTGCCCACTGATACTACAGATACGCAGTATTTT CASSLPTDTTDTQYF
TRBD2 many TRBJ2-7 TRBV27 TGTGCCAGCAGTTTAGCTAGCGGGAGCCTTTCCTACGAGCAGTACTTC CASSLASGSLSYEQYF
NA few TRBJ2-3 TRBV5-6 TGTGCCAGCAGCTTGGTGGCAGGGAGCACAGATACGCAGTATTTT CASSLVAGSTDTQYF
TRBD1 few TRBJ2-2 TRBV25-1 TGTGCCAGCAGTGAATGGGAGACAGGGGGCACCGGGGAGCTGTTTTTT CASSEWETGGTGELFF
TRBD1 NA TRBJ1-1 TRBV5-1 TGCGCCAGCAGACACGTCAACAGGGGATGGAAGAACACTGAAGCTTTCTTT CASRHVNRGWKNTEAFF
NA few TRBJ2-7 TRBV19 TGTGCCAGTAGTCCCCCTGGGCTAGACACCCTGGAGCAGTACTTC CASSPPGLDTLEQYF
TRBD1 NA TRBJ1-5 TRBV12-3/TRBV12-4 TGTGCCAGCAGTCCTTCGGGTCCGGGACAGGGAGGTCAGCCCCAGCATTTT CASSPSGPGQGGQPQHF
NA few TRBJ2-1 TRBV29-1 TGCAGCTCCCTCGGAGGGCTTTCCTACAATGAGCAGTTCTTC CSSLGGLSYNEQFF
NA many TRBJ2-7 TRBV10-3 TGTGCCATCAGGGAACGATGGGAGCAGTACTTC CAIRERWEQYF
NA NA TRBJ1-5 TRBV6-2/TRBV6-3 TGTGCCAGCAGTTACGGGGCGGGCAGCAATCAGCCCCAGCATTTT CASSYGAGSNQPQHF
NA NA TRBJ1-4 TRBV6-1 TGTGCCAGCAGTGAATGGGGGCAGAATGAAAAACTGTTTTTT CASSEWGQNEKLFF
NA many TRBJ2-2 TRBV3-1 TGTGCCAGCAGCCAACAGAACACCGGGGAGCTGTTTTTT CASSQQNTGELFF
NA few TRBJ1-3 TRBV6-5 TGTGCCAGCAGTTACTCGAAGGTCCTCTCTGGAAACACCATATATTTT CASSYSKVLSGNTIYF
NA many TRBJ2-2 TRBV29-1 TGCAGCGTCCGCCGGGACACCGGGGAGCTGTTTTTT CSVRRDTGELFF
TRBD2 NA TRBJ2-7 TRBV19 TGTGCCACTAAACGTTCCGGGACTAGCGGATCCTACGAGCAGTACTTC CATKRSGTSGSYEQYF
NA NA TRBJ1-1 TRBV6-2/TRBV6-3 TGTGCCAGCAGTCCGGCCATTGGAGGCACTGAAGCTTTCTTT CASSPAIGGTEAFF
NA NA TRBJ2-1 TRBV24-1 TGTGCCACCAGTGATTTTAAGGGATCAGGACGGCAGTTCTTC CATSDFKGSGRQFF
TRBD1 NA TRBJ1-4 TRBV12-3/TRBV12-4 TGTGCCAGCAGTTCAAGACAGGGGACCGGAAAACTGTTTTTT CASSSRQGTGKLFF
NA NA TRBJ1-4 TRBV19 TGTGCCAGTAGTAGGCCGCCGATCGGGGCTGAAAAACTGTTTTTT CASSRPPIGAEKLFF
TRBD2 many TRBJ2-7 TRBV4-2 TGTGCCAGCAGCAAAATAGGCCAGCGGGAGGGCCCGAACGAGCAGTACTTC CASSKIGQREGPNEQYF
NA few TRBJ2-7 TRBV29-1 TGCAGCGTTGAAGGGACTGGCCAACGCGAGCAGTACTTC CSVEGTGQREQYF
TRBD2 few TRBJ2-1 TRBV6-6 TGTGCCAGCAGTTCGTCGGGACTAGCGGAAACAGTGTGGGAGCAGTTCTTC CASSSSGLAETVWEQFF
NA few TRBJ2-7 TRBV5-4 TGTGCCAGCAGCACTAAGGGATTGAGTCCCTACGAGCAGTACTTC CASSTKGLSPYEQYF
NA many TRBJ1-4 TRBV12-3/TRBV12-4 TGTGCCAGCAGTTTGGGGGGGCGAGGTGAAAAACTGTTTTTT CASSLGGRGEKLFF
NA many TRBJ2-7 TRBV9 TGTGCCAGCAGCGTAGGTGGGGACATCTCCTACGAGCAGTACTTC CASSVGGDISYEQYF
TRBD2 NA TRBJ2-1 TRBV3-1 TGTGCCAGCAGCCAAGGGCCGAGACTAGCGGGAGAAAGACTTGAGCAGTTCTTC CASSQGPRLAGERLEQFF